The 23 T cell receptor beta chains below come from one sample, sequenced in a study of monozygotic twins with inflammatory bowel disease (dated by TCRdb to between 2018 and 2021). Library preparation was by 5' RACE. TCRdb shows the sequencer as Illumina HiSeq 2500. TCRdb reprocessed the raw reads; every CDR3 protein sequence is a single record, and DNA is not supplied. The sample table records fewer than 450,000 distinct CDR3 sequences. The ten biggest clones cover 2.5% to 3% of the sample. Sample: blood. The receptors originated from a human donor with ulcerative colitis or Crohn's disease, or a healthy co-twin of an affected twin (not recorded which).

The rearrangement links TRBV7-2 to TRBJ1-5; TCRdb calls TRBD1, which cannot be checked without DNA. Looked up from germline, CDR1 is SGHTA and CDR2 is FQGNSA. The CDR3 is 14 amino acids. CDR3 residues: CAIGGGSSNQPQHF. Based on the CDR3 plus reference TRBV7-2 and TRBJ1-5, the full variable domain is GAGVSQSPSNKVTEKGKDVELRCDPISGHTALYWYRQSLGQGLEFLIYFQGNSAPDKSGLPSDRFSAERTGGSVSTLTIQRTQQEDSAVYLCAIGGGSSNQPQHFGDGTRLSIL.

This chain connects TRBV6-5 to TRBJ2-7; TCRdb lists TRBD1, though no DNA is available to test this call. The CDR3 extends over 15 amino acids. Germline V gene data show CDR1 as MNHEY and CDR2 as SVGAGI. CDR3 in amino acids: CASSYQIGTAYEQYF.

The CDR3 protein is CASSRTDSPNQPQHF. The V gene is TRBV27, the J gene TRBJ1-5; TCRdb gives TRBD1 as the D gene, but with no DNA this cannot be confirmed. Germline values: CDR1 MNHEY, CDR2 SMNVEV (reference sequence). This CDR3 has 15 residues.

The chain links TRBV20-1 to TRBJ1-5; as DNA is missing, the TRBD1 call by TCRdb cannot be tested. CDR3 length equals 14 residues. Per germline, CDR1 DFQATT and CDR2 SNEGSKA (reference sequence). The CDR3 here is CSARRDRGQQPQHF.

The V and J genes are TRBV5-1 and TRBJ1-2; TCRdb's D call, TRBD1, is unchecked because there is no DNA. This CDR3 contains 15 residues. Per the germline V gene, CDR1 is SGHRS and CDR2 is YFSETQ. CDR3 in amino acids: CASSPTGLRSYGYTF. The full variable domain, in which reference TRBV5-1 and TRBJ1-2 provide the parts outside the CDR3, is KAGVTQTPRYLIKTRGQQVTLSCSPISGHRSVSWYQQTPGQGLQFLFEYFSETQRNKGNFPGRFSGRQFSNSRSEMNVSTLELGDSALYLCASSPTGLRSYGYTFGSGTRLTVV.

This chain links TRBV5-1 with TRBJ2-7. The V gene's germline CDR1 is SGHRS and CDR2 YFSETQ. This CDR3 is built from 13 residues. The CDR3 loop reads CASSWIGPYEQYF.

The chain recombines TRBV20-1 with TRBJ1-5; absent DNA, TCRdb's TRBD1 call cannot be checked. Germline V gene lookup returns CDR1 DFQATT and CDR2 SNEGSKA (reference sequence). The CDR3 has 13 residues. The CDR3 spells CSASRTGDQPQHF.

The CDR3 is CSAGTHQQGYEQYF. The rearrangement joins TRBV20-1 to TRBJ2-7; there is no DNA to check the TCRdb D call of TRBD1. The germline CDR1 and CDR2 sequences are DFQATT and SNEGSKA (reference sequence). This CDR3 comprises 14 residues.

The J gene is TRBJ1-2, the V gene TRBV3-1; TCRdb proposes TRBD1, but this gene call is untestable without DNA. Germline loops: CDR1 LGHDT, CDR2 YNNKEL (reference sequence). The CDR3 contains 16 residues. CDR3 sequence: CASSRARTGGNYGYTF.

The V gene is TRBV20-1, the J gene TRBJ2-1. Germline CDR1 and CDR2: DFQATT and SNEGSKA (reference sequence). The CDR3 loop spans 13 amino acids. CDR3 residues: CSASAWPSIEQFF.

This rearrangement joins TRBV5-6 to TRBJ2-2. Looked up from germline, CDR1 is SGHDT and CDR2 is YYEEEE. The CDR3 is made up of 15 amino acids. CDR3 sequence reads: CASSLATATTGELFF.

The chain employs TRBV12-3 or TRBV12-4 and TRBJ1-5; TCRdb outputs TRBD1, but without DNA this stays unchecked. CDR3 length equals 16 residues. The CDR3 protein is CASSKLGTVMGQPQHF.

The chain carries TRBV5-1 and TRBJ1-3. Germline loops: CDR1 SGHRS, CDR2 YFSETQ. The CDR3 is 15 amino acids. CDR3 sequence reads: CASSLDGSRGNTIYF.

V gene TRBV11-2 combines with J gene TRBJ2-1; the D gene TCRdb calls, TRBD1, cannot be checked with no DNA. Germline values: CDR1 SGHAT, CDR2 FQNNGV. CDR3 length equals 17 residues. The CDR3 spells CASSLRDPLYRYNEQFF. The full variable domain, rest sourced from reference TRBV11-2 and TRBJ2-1, is EAGVAQSPRYKIIEKRQSVAFWCNPISGHATLYWYQQILGQGPKLLIQFQNNGVVDDSQLPKDRFSAERLKGVDSTLKIQPAKLEDSAVYLCASSLRDPLYRYNEQFFGPGTRLTVL.

The rearrangement links TRBV2 to TRBJ2-1. CDR3 size: 14 residues. The germline gives CDR1 SNHLY, CDR2 FYNNEI. CDR3: CASIEQVQYNEQFF.

The chain couples TRBV7-9 to TRBJ2-1. CDR3 length: 11 amino acids. Germline-derived CDR1 and CDR2 are SEHNR and FQNEAQ (reference sequence). The CDR3 reads CASSFQPKQFF. The variable domain in full, with the rest retrieved from reference TRBV7-9 and TRBJ2-1, is DTGVSQNPRHKITKRGQNVTFRCDPISEHNRLYWYRQTLGQGPEFLTYFQNEAQLEKSRLLSDRFSAERPKGSFSTLEIQRTEQGDSAMYLCASSFQPKQFFGPGTRLTVL.

CDR3 sequence reads: CASSLRGLVMEQYF. V gene TRBV7-2 combines with J gene TRBJ2-7; TCRdb designates TRBD2, a call that cannot be tested without DNA. This CDR3 comprises 14 residues. Germline lookup yields CDR1 SGHTA and CDR2 FQGNSA.

This sequence joins TRBV24-1 and TRBJ2-7; with no DNA, the TCRdb D assignment of TRBD2 cannot be verified. In germline, CDR1 is KGHDR, CDR2 SFDVKD. The length of the CDR3 is 14 residues. The CDR3 reads CATSDSSRPGEQYF.

This chain links TRBV28 with TRBJ1-5; TCRdb gives TRBD1 as the D gene, but with no DNA this cannot be confirmed. The CDR3 totals 16 residues. Germline V gene data show CDR1 as MDHEN and CDR2 as SYDVKM. CDR3: CASSTGGSLPYQPQHF.

The J gene is TRBJ2-2, the V gene TRBV12-3 or TRBV12-4. This CDR3 comprises 14 residues. CDR3: CASSLRGRIGELFF.

The rearrangement joins TRBV4-1 to TRBJ2-7; TCRdb gives TRBD1 as the D gene, but with no DNA this cannot be confirmed. The CDR3 totals 17 residues. Germline V CDR1 and CDR2: MGHRA, YSYEKL. CDR3 region: CASSQMIRTGGSYEQYF.

This chain joins TRBV29-1 and TRBJ2-7. Per germline, CDR1 SQVTM and CDR2 ANQGSEA. There are 11 residues in the CDR3. CDR3 amino acids: CSVGGSYEQYF.

J is TRBJ1-1 and V is TRBV20-1; TCRdb gives TRBD1 as the D gene, but with no DNA this cannot be confirmed. CDR1 and CDR2 from the germline V gene are DFQATT and SNEGSKA (reference sequence). This CDR3 contains 19 residues. This CDR3 reads CSARSPGRSAHSKNTEAFF.